Shown below are 21 T cell receptor beta chains from a single sample sequenced in a study of T cells after somatic rescue of genetic block. The method was immunoSEQ multiplex PCR; TCRdb's version includes in-frame clones alone and lacks a portion of them. The table records around 7,000 clones, around 80% of them present only once. Sequenced input: peripheral blood mononuclear cells (PBMCs). The source is a boy aged 5-17 years.

This clone has a single count. This CDR3 is CASSLADTQYF. The CDR3 bases are TGTGCCAGCAGCTTAGCCGATACGCAGTATTTT. The chain is built from TRBV7-9 and TRBJ2-3; D gene uncertain. The V end lost 0 bases, the J end lost 6 bases, and 1 base lay between the germline ends. Germline values: CDR1 SEHNR, CDR2 FQNEAQ (reference sequence). CDR3 length: 11 amino acids.

The V and J genes are TRBV29-1 and TRBJ1-2, with 9 bases that match TRBD1. Germline CDR1 and CDR2: SQVTM and ANQGSEA. The length of the CDR3 is 13 residues. V gave up 3 bases and J gave up 6 bases; unmatched junction bases: 5. This CDR3 reads CSVDHRGQDGYTF. The CDR3 coding sequence is TGCAGCGTTGACCACAGGGGGCAAGATGGCTACACCTTC.

The chain recombines TRBV19 with TRBJ1-2, with D tentatively TRBD1 (5 bases). Germline V CDR1 and CDR2: LNHDA, SQIVND (reference sequence). The CDR3 is made up of 16 amino acids. Deletions cut 10 bases from V and 1 base from J, with 22 bases between. In DNA, the CDR3 is TGTGCCACCCTGCGGGACTCTGGGGCGCATAACTATGGCTACACCTTC. This gives the protein CATLRDSGAHNYGYTF.

A few counts support this clone. The chain is built from TRBV6-1 and TRBJ1-4; 8 bases are a match to TRBD1. Germline CDR1 reads MNHNS; CDR2 reads SASEGT. The CDR3 totals 16 residues. Losses at the gene ends were 4 bases for V and 8 bases for J; bases not matched to a gene: 12. In nucleotides, the CDR3 is TGTGCCAGCAGTGCAAGGATCGGGACAGGACAAGAAAAACTGTTTTTT. Its translation is CASSARIGTGQEKLFF.

The chain is built from TRBV6-6 and TRBJ1-3; 7 positions match TRBD1. The CDR3 is made up of 16 amino acids. From germline, CDR1 is MNHNY and CDR2 SVGAGI (reference sequence). The V gene end was trimmed by 5 bases and the J gene end by 1 base; junction bases not matched to a gene: 8. CDR3 sequence: CASSPPRGWSGNTIYF. The CDR3 nucleotides are TGTGCCAGCAGTCCTCCCAGGGGGTGGTCTGGAAACACCATATATTTT.

CDR3 amino acids: CASSELYGGIQYF. The CDR3 DNA reads TGTGCCAGCAGTGAACTCTATGGAGGCATTCAGTACTTC. The rearrangement links TRBV2 to TRBJ2-4, with D tentatively TRBD2 (5 bases). The CDR3 is 13 amino acids. Trimming stripped 2 bases from V and 9 bases from J, with 11 bases between. The V gene's germline CDR1 is SNHLY and CDR2 FYNNEI. Filled out from reference TRBV2 and TRBJ2-4, the complete variable domain reads EPEVTQTPSHQVTQMGQEVILRCVPISNHLYFYWYRQILGQKVEFLVSFYNNEISEKSEIFDDQFSVERPDGSNFTLKIRSTKLEDSAMYFCASSELYGGIQYFGAGTRLSVL.

The rearrangement uses TRBV4-3 and TRBJ2-1; the D gene could be TRBD1 or TRBD2 (6 bases each). V lost 0 bases and J lost 12, with 12 bases in between. Germline V gene data show CDR1 as LGHNA and CDR2 as YSLEER. The CDR3 has 13 amino acids. CDR3 bases: TGCGCCAGCAGCCAAGACGGGGGCAGGGGGCAGTTCTTC. Amino acid sequence: CASSQDGGRGQFF.

The J gene is TRBJ2-7, the V gene TRBV18, with 8 bases that match TRBD1. The CDR3 loop spans 17 amino acids. J lost 1 base, V lost 0 bases, and 8 bases had no gene match. CDR1 and CDR2 (germline): KGHSH, LQKENI. CDR3 sequence: CASSPPDGTGLSYEQYF. The DNA of the CDR3 is TGTGCCAGCTCACCACCGGACGGGACAGGTCTATCCTACGAGCAGTACTTC.

The chain carries TRBV11-3 and TRBJ2-1; 9 bases agree with TRBD1. CDR1 and CDR2 (germline): SGHNT, YENEEA. The CDR3 has 16 residues. The V segment lost 3 bases and the J segment 5 bases; nucleotides outside the gene matches: 8. Here the CDR3 DNA reads TGTGCCAGCAGCTTTGGGGGACAGGGTAACCACAATGAGCAGTTCTTC. It translates to CASSFGGQGNHNEQFF.

The sample holds a few counts of this clone. The rearrangement links TRBV9 to TRBJ2-7; 9 bases agree with TRBD1. Germline V gene lookup returns CDR1 SGDLS and CDR2 YYNGEE. The CDR3 is 13 residues long. J lost 5 bases, V lost 4 bases, and 4 bases had no gene match. The CDR3 DNA reads TGTGCCAGCAGCTTCCGGGACAGGGACGAGCAGTACTTC. Translation: CASSFRDRDEQYF.

The chain recombines TRBV6-5 with TRBJ2-7, with 10 bases fitting TRBD2. CDR3 length: 14 amino acids. Trimming at V came to 7 bases and at J to 2 bases, leaving 5 bases not matched to a gene. CDR1 is MNHEY, CDR2 SVGAGI, per germline. The CDR3 here is CASTPGLAAYEQYF. As DNA, the CDR3 is TGTGCCAGCACCCCCGGACTAGCGGCCTACGAGCAGTACTTC.

In its sample, this clone was seen once. The CDR3 nucleotides read TGTGCCAGCAGTTTGGCAGCCCAACAAACTGAAGCTTTCTTT. Protein product: CASSLAAQQTEAFF. The J gene is TRBJ1-1, the V gene TRBV6-5; D gene uncertain. CDR3 length: 14 residues. Trimming took off 4 bases at V and 5 bases at J, with 14 bases between the two ends. CDR1 and CDR2 (germline): MNHEY, SVGAGI.

The chain links TRBV5-1 to TRBJ2-1; 7 positions match TRBD1. Trimming removed 7 bases from V and 8 bases from J; junction bases left unmatched: 3. The CDR3 spans 11 residues. Germline CDR1 reads SGHRS; CDR2 reads YFSETQ. CDR3 in DNA: TGCGCCAGCGCAACAGGGGATGAGCAGTTCTTC. Translated: CASATGDEQFF.

This clone was observed a single time. The V call is TRBV9, the J call TRBJ2-1, with D hard to call. The germline gives CDR1 SGDLS, CDR2 YYNGEE. V lost 3 bases and J lost 10, with 14 bases in between. The CDR3 length is 13 residues. CDR3 residues: CASSGGWRGEQFF. The DNA of the CDR3 is TGTGCCAGCAGCGGGGGTTGGCGTGGCGAGCAGTTCTTC.

The genes are TRBV4-3 and TRBJ1-2; TRBD1 aligns across 11 bases. Per the germline V gene, CDR1 is LGHNA and CDR2 is YSLEER. This CDR3 comprises 16 residues. J was trimmed by 1 base and V by 1 base; bases with no gene match: 2. CDR3 sequence: CASSQGDRGFNYGYTF. The CDR3 DNA sequence: TGCGCCAGCAGCCAAGGGGACAGGGGGTTTAACTATGGCTACACCTTC.

DNA of the CDR3: TGTGCCAGCAGCTTTCCGGGAACCTTTGCAACTAATGAAAAACTGTTTTTT. Encoded protein: CASSFPGTFATNEKLFF. The V and J genes are TRBV7-8 and TRBJ1-4; D remains ambiguous. Trimming left V 3 bases short and J 0 bases short, with 14 bases between. CDR3 size: 17 residues. CDR1 and CDR2 from the germline V gene are SGHVS and FQNEAQ.

On this clone: Given a far larger clone just one base away, this is likely a sequencing read error. V is TRBV5-1 and J is TRBJ2-7, with TRBD1 identical over 9 bases. The CDR3 has 14 amino acids. Germline V gene data show CDR1 as SGHRS and CDR2 as YFSETQ. V shed 5 bases, J shed 3 bases, and the junction held 6 bases outside the gene matches. The DNA for the CDR3 is TGCGCCAGCAGTAACGGGGGACAGGGCTACGAGCAGTACTTC. Translating gives CASSNGGQGYEQYF.

The chain links TRBV7-2 to TRBJ2-1; TRBD2 agrees at 12 bases. Germline V gene lookup returns CDR1 SGHTA and CDR2 FQGNSA. This CDR3 has 16 amino acids. Unmatched junction bases numbered 11, after V lost 5 bases and J lost 9 bases. Written as DNA, the CDR3 is TGTGCCAGCAGCCCGGCCACCCTAGCGGGGGGGACTGAGCAGTTCTTC. The encoded protein is CASSPATLAGGTEQFF.

With regard to this clone: An end of the junction differs from the germline gene, which may be a read error. The chain is built from TRBV5-4 and TRBJ1-4, with unresolved D. This CDR3 contains 16 residues. Germline CDR1 reads SGHNT; CDR2 reads YYREEE (reference sequence). The chain's CDR3 is CASSLRPSTTNEKLFF. Here the CDR3 DNA reads TGTGCCAGCAGCTTGCGACCGTCTACAACTAATGAAAAGCTGTTTTTT.

V is TRBV5-8 and J is TRBJ2-7; 7 bases match TRBD1. The length of the CDR3 is 14 residues. The germline V gene encodes CDR1 SGHTS and CDR2 YDEGEE. With V trimmed by 2 bases and J by 2 bases, 4 bases remained unmatched. The CDR3 DNA follows: TGTGCCAGCAGCTTAAGGGACAGAACCTACGAGCAGTACTTC. The encoded protein is CASSLRDRTYEQYF.

This clone was seen a few times. The chain combines TRBV12-5 with TRBJ1-3, with D perhaps matching TRBD1 (6 bases). The CDR3 extends over 15 amino acids. The germline V gene encodes CDR1 LGHNT and CDR2 FRNRAP. Trimming stripped 1 base from V and 4 bases from J, with 11 bases between. CDR3 sequence: CASGLGGGRGNTIYF. Written as DNA, the CDR3 is TGTGCTAGTGGTTTGGGTGGGGGGCGCGGAAACACCATATATTTT.